Listed here is a single TCR beta chain. What it binds is not known. A multiplex PCR was run with 60 Vbeta primers and 13 Jbeta primers. Clones were read by immunoSEQ multiplex PCR, and TCRdb kept only the in-frame ones, dropping some. The sample records under 250,000 clones, roughly four fifths being singletons. Germline V gene data show CDR1 as MGHRA and CDR2 as YSYEKL. The CDR3 contains 16 residues. V gave up 0 bases and J gave up 9 bases, with 18 bases separating them. This specimen comes from a study of cytomegalovirus exposure and HLA in healthy donors. General study points: Several of the most significant clusters were apparently associated with common viral pathogens in a later analysis.

This clonotype was obtained from a woman aged 40 to 49 in good health and CMV-seronegative. The chain carries TRBV4-1 and TRBJ2-1; a weak D match, TRBD1 (6 bases). The specimen sequenced was PBMCs. The CDR3 loop reads CASSQDLGAGMGEQFF. In nucleotides, the CDR3 is TGCGCCAGCAGCCAAGATCTGGGGGCAGGGATGGGTGAGCAGTTCTTC.